The 12 T cell receptor beta chains reported below all come from one sample, sequenced in a study of T cell responses to AZD1222 COVID-19 vaccine. Assay used: immunoSEQ multiplex PCR; TCRdb lists only in-frame clones, some missing. The sample gives 150,000 or so clones, 89% of which show up once; around 5% is in the top ten. Sequenced here: peripheral blood, sampled on day 0 of AZD1222 vaccination. The receptors derive from an adult in good health.

The CDR3 region has the DNA TGTGCCAGCAGGGTGAGGGGGCCCCGGTCCTATGGCTACACCTTC. Amino acid sequence: CASRVRGPRSYGYTF. The chain has TRBV5-6 and TRBJ1-2; TRBD1 aligns across 7 bases. The germline gives CDR1 SGHDT, CDR2 YYEEEE. J was trimmed by 4 bases and V by 5 bases; bases with no gene match: 11. This CDR3 spans 15 amino acids. Full variable domain (remainder filled in from reference TRBV5-6 and TRBJ1-2): DAGVTQSPTHLIKTRGQQVTLRCSPKSGHDTVSWYQQALGQGPQFIFQYYEEEERQRGNFPDRFSGHQFPNYSSELNVNALLLGDSALYLCASRVRGPRSYGYTFGSGTRLTVV.

The V gene is TRBV28, the J gene TRBJ1-2; D perhaps matches TRBD1 (6 bases). V lost 5 bases and J 4 bases, leaving 14 bases between the germline ends. This CDR3 comprises 14 residues. Germline values: CDR1 MDHEN, CDR2 SYDVKM. CDR3 amino acids: CASSPGDRSYGYTF. DNA for the CDR3: TGTGCCAGCAGTCCGGGTGACAGGTCCTATGGCTACACCTTC.

This clone came up once. The V and J genes are TRBV2 and TRBJ2-7, with 9 bases matching TRBD1. Looked up from germline, CDR1 is SNHLY and CDR2 is FYNNEI. The CDR3 loop spans 15 amino acids. Unmatched junction bases numbered 9, after V lost 4 bases and J lost 5 bases. CDR3 sequence reads: CASSGPGQGSHEQYF. CDR3 DNA: TGTGCCAGCAGTGGACCGGGACAGGGATCCCACGAGCAGTACTTC.

This clone has a single count. The chain carries TRBV5-4 and TRBJ2-1; 15 bases fit TRBD2. V lost 4 bases and J lost 6; bases outside the gene matches: 5. The CDR3 length is 16 residues. CDR1 is SGHNT, CDR2 YYREEE, per germline (reference sequence). This CDR3 reads CASSLGGLAGGNEQFF. For the CDR3, the DNA is TGTGCCAGCAGCCTAGGGGGACTAGCGGGAGGCAATGAGCAGTTCTTC.

The J gene is TRBJ2-3, the V gene TRBV7-2; the D is unclear. CDR1 SGHTA and CDR2 FQGNSA come from the germline V gene. This CDR3 is built from 13 residues. V lost 2 bases and J 2 bases, leaving 5 bases between the germline ends. This CDR3 reads CASSLPFTDTQYF. Here the CDR3 DNA reads TGTGCCAGCAGCTTACCGTTCACAGATACGCAGTATTTT.

This chain connects TRBV7-9 to TRBJ2-7, with 11 bases fitting TRBD1. Germline CDR1 SEHNR, CDR2 FQNEAQ (reference sequence). The trim removed 4 bases at V and 4 bases at J, leaving 12 bases unmatched. The CDR3 loop spans 17 amino acids. The CDR3: CASSSRTGGDFVYEQYF. CDR3 nucleotide sequence: TGTGCCAGCAGCTCCAGGACAGGGGGCGATTTCGTTTACGAGCAGTACTTC.

V usage is TRBV5-4 and J usage is TRBJ2-4, with D uncertain. Between the trimmed V and J ends, which lost 3 bases and 8 bases, there was a span of 9 bases. Germline V gives CDR1 SGHNT, CDR2 YYREEE (reference sequence). This CDR3 comprises 12 residues. In DNA form, the CDR3 reads TGTGCCAGCAGCTATTTCAGCGACATTCAGTACTTC. This translates into CASSYFSDIQYF. The variable domain in full, completed from reference TRBV5-4 and TRBJ2-4, reads ETGVTQSPTHLIKTRGQQVTLRCSSQSGHNTVSWYQQALGQGPQFIFQYYREEENGRGNFPPRFSGLQFPNYSSELNVNALELDDSALYLCASSYFSDIQYFGAGTRLSVL.

This chain joins TRBV10-3 and TRBJ2-1; possible D gene TRBD2, 5 bases. Trimming took off 0 bases at V and 5 bases at J, with 5 bases between the two ends. CDR1 is ENHRY and CDR2 is SYGVKD in the germline V gene. The CDR3 consists of 13 residues. CDR3 loop: CAISESGDNEQFF. CDR3 in DNA: TGTGCCATCAGTGAGTCCGGGGACAATGAGCAGTTCTTC.

The chain is built from TRBV4-3 and TRBJ1-2; TRBD1 is a possible D gene (5 bases). The CDR3 has 14 residues. V was trimmed by 4 bases and J by 2 bases, leaving 11 bases between them. Germline CDR1 is LGHNA and CDR2 is YSLEER. DNA for the CDR3: TGCGCCAGCAGCCCCGGACGGGGGAACTATGGCTACACCTTC. Translated, it gives CASSPGRGNYGYTF.

CDR3 DNA sequence: TGTGCCAGCAGTGAAAGGACTAGCGGGATTTTTGAGCAGTACTTC. This codes for CASSERTSGIFEQYF. V and J are TRBV6-1 and TRBJ2-7, with 12 bases fitting TRBD2. The CDR3 consists of 15 residues. The V segment lost 2 bases and the J segment 7 bases; nucleotides outside the gene matches: 6. Germline V gene lookup returns CDR1 MNHNS and CDR2 SASEGT.

The rearrangement links TRBV7-9 to TRBJ2-5; D gene unclear. The CDR3 runs to 14 residues. V lost 1 base and J lost 3, with 9 bases in between. From germline, CDR1 is SEHNR and CDR2 FQNEAQ (reference sequence). CDR3 in amino acids: CASSLDSSKETQYF. The CDR3 nucleotides read TGTGCCAGCAGCTTAGATAGTTCCAAAGAGACCCAGTACTTC.

The CDR3 DNA reads TGTGCCAGCAGCTCTAGGTCGAATGAGCAGTTCTTC. Residues: CASSSRSNEQFF. The rearrangement uses TRBV7-8 and TRBJ2-1; no reliable D call. The V gene lost 4 bases and the J gene lost 7 bases, with 8 bases spanning the gap. The CDR3 contains 12 residues. Per the germline V gene, CDR1 is SGHVS and CDR2 is FQNEAQ.